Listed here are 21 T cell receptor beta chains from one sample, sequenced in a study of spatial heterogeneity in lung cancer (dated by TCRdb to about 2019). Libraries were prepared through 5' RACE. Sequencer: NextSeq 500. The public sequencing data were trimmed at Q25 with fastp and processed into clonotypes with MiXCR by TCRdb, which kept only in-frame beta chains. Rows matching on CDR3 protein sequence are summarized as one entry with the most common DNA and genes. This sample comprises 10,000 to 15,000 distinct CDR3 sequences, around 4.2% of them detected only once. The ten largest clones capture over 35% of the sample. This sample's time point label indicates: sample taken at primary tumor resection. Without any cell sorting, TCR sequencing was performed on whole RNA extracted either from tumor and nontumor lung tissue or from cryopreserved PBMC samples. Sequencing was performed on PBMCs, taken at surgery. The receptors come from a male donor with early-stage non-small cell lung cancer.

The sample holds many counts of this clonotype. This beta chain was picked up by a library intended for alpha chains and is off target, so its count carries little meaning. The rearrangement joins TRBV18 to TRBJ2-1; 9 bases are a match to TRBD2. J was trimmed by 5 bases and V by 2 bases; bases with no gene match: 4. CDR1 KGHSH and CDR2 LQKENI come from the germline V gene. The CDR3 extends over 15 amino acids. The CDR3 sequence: CASSPASGDNNEQFF. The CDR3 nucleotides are TGTGCCAGCTCACCAGCTAGCGGGGATAACAATGAGCAGTTCTTC. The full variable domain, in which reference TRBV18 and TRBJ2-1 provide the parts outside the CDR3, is NAGVMQNPRHLVRRRGQEARLRCSPMKGHSHVYWYRQLPEEGLKFMVYLQKENIIDESGMPKERFSAEFPKEGPSILRIQQVVRGDSAAYFCASSPASGDNNEQFFGPGTRLTVL.

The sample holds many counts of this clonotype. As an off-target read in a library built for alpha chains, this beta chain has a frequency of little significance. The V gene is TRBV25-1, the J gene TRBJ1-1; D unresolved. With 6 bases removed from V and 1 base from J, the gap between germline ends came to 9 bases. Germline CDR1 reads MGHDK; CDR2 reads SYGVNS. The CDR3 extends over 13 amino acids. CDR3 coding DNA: TGTGCCAGCAGGACTCCCGCGAACACTGAAGCTTTCTTT. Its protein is CASRTPANTEAFF.

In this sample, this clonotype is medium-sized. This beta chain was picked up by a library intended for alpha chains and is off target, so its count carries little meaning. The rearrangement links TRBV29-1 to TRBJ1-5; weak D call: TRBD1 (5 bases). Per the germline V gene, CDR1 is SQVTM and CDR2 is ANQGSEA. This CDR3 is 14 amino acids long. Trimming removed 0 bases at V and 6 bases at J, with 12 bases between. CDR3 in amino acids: CSVEDRGAGQPQHF. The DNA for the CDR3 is TGCAGCGTTGAAGATCGTGGGGCGGGTCAGCCCCAGCATTTT.

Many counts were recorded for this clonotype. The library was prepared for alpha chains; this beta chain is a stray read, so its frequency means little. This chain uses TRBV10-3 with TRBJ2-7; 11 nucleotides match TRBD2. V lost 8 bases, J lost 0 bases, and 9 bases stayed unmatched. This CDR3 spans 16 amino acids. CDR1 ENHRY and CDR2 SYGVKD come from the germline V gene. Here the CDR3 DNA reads TGTGCCATCTCTCCCGGGGGGACTAGCGGCTCCTACGAGCAGTACTTC. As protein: CAISPGGTSGSYEQYF.

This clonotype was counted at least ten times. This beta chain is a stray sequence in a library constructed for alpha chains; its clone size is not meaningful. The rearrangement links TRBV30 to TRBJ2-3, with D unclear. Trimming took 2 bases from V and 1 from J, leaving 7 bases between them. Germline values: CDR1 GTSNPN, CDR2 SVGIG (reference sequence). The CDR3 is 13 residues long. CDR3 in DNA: TGTGCCTGGAGTTCTGGGGGCACAGATACGCAGTATTTT. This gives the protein CAWSSGGTDTQYF.

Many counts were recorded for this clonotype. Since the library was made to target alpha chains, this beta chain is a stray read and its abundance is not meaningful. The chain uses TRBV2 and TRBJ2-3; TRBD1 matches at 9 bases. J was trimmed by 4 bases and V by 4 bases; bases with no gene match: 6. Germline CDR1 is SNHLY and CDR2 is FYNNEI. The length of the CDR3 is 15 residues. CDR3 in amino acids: CASSGGTGLSDTQYF. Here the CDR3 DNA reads TGTGCCAGCAGTGGGGGGACAGGGCTATCAGATACGCAGTATTTT. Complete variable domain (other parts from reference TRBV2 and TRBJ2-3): EPEVTQTPSHQVTQMGQEVILRCVPISNHLYFYWYRQILGQKVEFLVSFYNNEISEKSEIFDDQFSVERPDGSNFTLKIRSTKLEDSAMYFCASSGGTGLSDTQYFGPGTRLTVL.

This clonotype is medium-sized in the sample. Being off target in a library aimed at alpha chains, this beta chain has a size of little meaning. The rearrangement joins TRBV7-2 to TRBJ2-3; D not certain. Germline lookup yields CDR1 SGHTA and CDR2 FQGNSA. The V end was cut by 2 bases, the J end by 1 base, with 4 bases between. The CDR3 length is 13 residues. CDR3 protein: CASSLLGTDTQYF. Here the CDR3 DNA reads TGTGCCAGCAGCTTACTCGGCACAGATACGCAGTATTTT.

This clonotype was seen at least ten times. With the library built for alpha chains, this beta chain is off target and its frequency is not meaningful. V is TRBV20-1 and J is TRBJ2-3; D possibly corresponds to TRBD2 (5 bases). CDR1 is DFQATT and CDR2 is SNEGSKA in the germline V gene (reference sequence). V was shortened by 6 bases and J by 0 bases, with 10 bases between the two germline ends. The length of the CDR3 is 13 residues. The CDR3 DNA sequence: TGCAGTGCGCAGAGAGGGAGCACAGATACGCAGTATTTT. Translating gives CSAQRGSTDTQYF.

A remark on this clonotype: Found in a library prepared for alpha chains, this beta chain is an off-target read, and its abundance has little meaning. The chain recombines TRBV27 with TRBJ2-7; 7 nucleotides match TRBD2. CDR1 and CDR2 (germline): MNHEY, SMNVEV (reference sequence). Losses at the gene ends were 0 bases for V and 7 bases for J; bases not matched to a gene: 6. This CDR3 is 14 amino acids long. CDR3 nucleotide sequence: TGTGCCAGCAGTTTATCTTGGCCCGGGGGGGAGCAGTACTTC. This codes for CASSLSWPGGEQYF.

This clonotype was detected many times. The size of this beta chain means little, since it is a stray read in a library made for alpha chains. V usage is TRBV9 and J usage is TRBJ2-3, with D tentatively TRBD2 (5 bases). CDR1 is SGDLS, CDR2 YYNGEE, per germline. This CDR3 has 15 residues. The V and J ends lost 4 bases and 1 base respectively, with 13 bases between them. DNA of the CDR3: TGTGCCAGCAGCTCGGGGAGTTGGGGCACAGATACGCAGTATTTT. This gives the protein CASSSGSWGTDTQYF. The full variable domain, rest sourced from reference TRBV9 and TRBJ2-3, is DSGVTQTPKHLITATGQRVTLRCSPRSGDLSVYWYQQSLDQGLQFLIQYYNGEERAKGNILERFSAQQFPDLHSELNLSSLELGDSALYFCASSSGSWGTDTQYFGPGTRLTVL.

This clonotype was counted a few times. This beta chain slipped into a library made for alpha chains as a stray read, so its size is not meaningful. The CDR3 nucleotides read TGTGCCACCAGCAGAGACGCGGGGAGGTACAATGAGCAGTTCTTC. It is translated as CATSRDAGRYNEQFF. This chain uses TRBV15 with TRBJ2-1, with D perhaps matching TRBD2 (6 bases). CDR3 size: 15 residues. Germline V CDR1 and CDR2: LNHNV, YYDKDF (reference sequence). With 0 bases removed from V and 4 bases from J, the gap between germline ends came to 10 bases.

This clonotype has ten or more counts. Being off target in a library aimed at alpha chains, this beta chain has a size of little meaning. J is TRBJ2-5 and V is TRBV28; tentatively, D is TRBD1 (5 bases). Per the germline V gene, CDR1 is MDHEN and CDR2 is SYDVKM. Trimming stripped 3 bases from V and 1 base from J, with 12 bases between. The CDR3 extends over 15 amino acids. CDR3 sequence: CASSFGLGAQETQYF. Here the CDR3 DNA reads TGTGCCAGCAGTTTTGGTTTAGGGGCCCAAGAGACCCAGTACTTC.

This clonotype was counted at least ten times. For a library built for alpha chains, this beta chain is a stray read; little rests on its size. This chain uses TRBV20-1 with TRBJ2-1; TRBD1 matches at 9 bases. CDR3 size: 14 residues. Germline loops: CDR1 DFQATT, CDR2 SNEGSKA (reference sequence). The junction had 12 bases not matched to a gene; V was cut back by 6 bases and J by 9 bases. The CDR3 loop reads CSAPLRTGAAEQFF. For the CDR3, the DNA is TGCAGTGCCCCGCTCCGGACAGGGGCGGCTGAGCAGTTCTTC.

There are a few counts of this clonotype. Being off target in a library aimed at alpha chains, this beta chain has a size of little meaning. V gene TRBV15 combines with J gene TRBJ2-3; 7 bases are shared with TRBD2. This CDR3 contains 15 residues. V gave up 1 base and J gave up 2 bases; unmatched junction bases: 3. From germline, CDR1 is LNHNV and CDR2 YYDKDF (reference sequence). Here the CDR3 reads CATSRGLADTDTQYF. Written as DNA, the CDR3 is TGTGCCACCAGCAGAGGTCTAGCGGACACAGATACGCAGTATTTT. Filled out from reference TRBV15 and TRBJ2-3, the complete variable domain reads DAMVIQNPRYQVTQFGKPVTLSCSQTLNHNVMYWYQQKSSQAPKLLFHYYDKDFNNEADTPDNFQSRRPNTSFCFLDIRSPGLGDTAMYLCATSRGLADTDTQYFGPGTRLTVL.

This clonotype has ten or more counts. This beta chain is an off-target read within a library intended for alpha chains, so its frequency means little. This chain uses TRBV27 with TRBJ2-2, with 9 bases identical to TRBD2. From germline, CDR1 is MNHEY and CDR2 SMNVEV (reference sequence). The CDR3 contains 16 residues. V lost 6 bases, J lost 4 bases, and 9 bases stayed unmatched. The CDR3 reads CASRFRAGGFTGELFF. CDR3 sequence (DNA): TGTGCCAGCAGGTTTCGGGCGGGAGGGTTCACCGGGGAGCTGTTTTTT.

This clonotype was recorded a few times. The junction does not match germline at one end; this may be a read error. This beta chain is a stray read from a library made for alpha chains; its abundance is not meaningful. In DNA, the CDR3 is TGTACCAGCAGGAAGCTACGACTTACTAGCGGGACCTACAATGAGCAGTTCTTC. This translates into CTSRKLRLTSGTYNEQFF. This chain links TRBV6-5 with TRBJ2-1, with TRBD2 matching 10 bases. Germline CDR1 MNHEY, CDR2 SVGAGI. CDR3 size: 18 residues.

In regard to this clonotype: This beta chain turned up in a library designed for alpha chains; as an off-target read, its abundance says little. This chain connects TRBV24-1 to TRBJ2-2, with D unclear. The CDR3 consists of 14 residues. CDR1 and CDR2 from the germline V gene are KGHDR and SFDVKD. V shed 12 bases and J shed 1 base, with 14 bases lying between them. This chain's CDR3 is CASPGPENTGELFF. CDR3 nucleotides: TGTGCCTCCCCGGGCCCAGAGAACACCGGGGAGCTGTTTTTT.

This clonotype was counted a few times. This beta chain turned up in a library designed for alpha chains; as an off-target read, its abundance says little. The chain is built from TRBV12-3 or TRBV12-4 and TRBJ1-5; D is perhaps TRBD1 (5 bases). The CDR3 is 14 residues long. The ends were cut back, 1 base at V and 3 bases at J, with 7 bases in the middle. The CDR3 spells CASSLDGTNQPQHF. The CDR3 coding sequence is TGTGCCAGCAGTTTAGACGGGACCAATCAGCCCCAGCATTTT.

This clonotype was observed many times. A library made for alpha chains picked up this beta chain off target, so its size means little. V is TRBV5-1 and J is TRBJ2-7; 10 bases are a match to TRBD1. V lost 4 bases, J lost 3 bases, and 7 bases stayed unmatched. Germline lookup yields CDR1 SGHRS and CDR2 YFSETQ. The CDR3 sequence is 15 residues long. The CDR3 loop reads CASSTGTGVRYEQYF. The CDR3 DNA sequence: TGCGCCAGCAGCACAGGGACAGGGGTTCGCTACGAGCAGTACTTC. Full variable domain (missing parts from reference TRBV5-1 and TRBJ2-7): KAGVTQTPRYLIKTRGQQVTLSCSPISGHRSVSWYQQTPGQGLQFLFEYFSETQRNKGNFPGRFSGRQFSNSRSEMNVSTLELGDSALYLCASSTGTGVRYEQYFGPGTRLTVT.

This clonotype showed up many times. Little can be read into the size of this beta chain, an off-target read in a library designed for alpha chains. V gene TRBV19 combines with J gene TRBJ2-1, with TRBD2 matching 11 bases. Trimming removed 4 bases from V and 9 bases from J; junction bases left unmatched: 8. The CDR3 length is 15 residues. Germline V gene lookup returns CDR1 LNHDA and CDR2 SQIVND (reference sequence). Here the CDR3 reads CASSTPSGRMGEQFF. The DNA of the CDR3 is TGTGCCAGTAGTACCCCTAGCGGGAGGATGGGTGAGCAGTTCTTC.

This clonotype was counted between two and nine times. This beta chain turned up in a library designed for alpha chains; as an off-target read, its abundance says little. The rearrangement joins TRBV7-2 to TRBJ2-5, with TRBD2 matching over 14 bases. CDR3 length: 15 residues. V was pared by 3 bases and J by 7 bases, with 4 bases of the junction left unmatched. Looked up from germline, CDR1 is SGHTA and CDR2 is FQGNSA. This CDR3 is CASSFETSGRGTQYF. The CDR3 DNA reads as TGTGCCAGCAGCTTTGAGACTAGCGGGAGGGGGACCCAGTACTTC.